The present TCR beta chain was sequenced within a study of Graves' ophthalmopathy and Graves' hyperthyroidism. Germline V gene sequence: CDR1 SQVTM, CDR2 ANQGSEA. V shed 4 bases and J shed 2 bases, with 17 bases lying between them. This CDR3 region has 15 residues. The PBMCs used were ones drawn from 9.5 to 10 ml of fresh peripheral blood. In its sample, this clonotype was seen many times. Its antigen remains unidentified. Study conclusions and caveats: The model reached 70.59% sensitivity and 72.22% specificity for predicting ophthalmopathy progression.

Amplified TCR beta CDR3 regions were obtained using RNA transcripts as template. An opening RT-PCR round employed HTBI primers and preceded a second-round multiplex PCR. MiXCR, applied by TCRdb to the multiplex PCR reads, yields one record per CDR3 protein. The table has about 400,000 distinct CDR3 sequences, just over 15% seen once. This receptor was obtained from a young woman with stable Graves' hyperthyroidism. Sequencing was performed on peripheral blood. The rearrangement links TRBV29-1 to TRBJ2-5; possibly TRBD2 for D (5 bases). CDR3: CSVVVTGWRQETQYF. CDR3 coding DNA: TGCAGCGTTGTCGTTACGGGGTGGAGGCAAGAGACCCAGTACTTC.